This T cell receptor beta chain was retrieved from a study of blood T cell repertoires in COVID-19. Background on the study: Samples came from the United States, Italy and Spain, spanning acute and convalescent COVID-19. Sources were T cells, B-cell-depleted T cells, or PBMCs; the material itself was cDNA or gDNA.

V shed 3 bases and J 5 bases; nucleotides not matched to a gene: 14. Germline CDR1 and CDR2: SGDLS and YYNGEE. This CDR3 is built from 16 residues. Those enrolled, adults aged about 18 to 89 years, came from about two dozen US areas. What the recovered Cohort 3 donors had was two negative PCRs, clearance, or symptom resolution. Sequenced by immunoSEQ multiplex PCR; TCRdb stores in-frame clones only, minus some. The table records more than 300,000 clones, approximately 90% of them present only once. V usage is TRBV9 and J usage is TRBJ2-7; 7 bases match TRBD1. What was sequenced was PBMCs or T cells enriched from blood (not recorded which). The source of this sequence is a woman aged 18-29 years who had recovered from COVID-19. The CDR3 nucleotides are TGTGCCAGCAGCGCCCCGGGTGGAGACAGGGAACACGAGCAGTACTTC. It translates to CASSAPGGDREHEQYF.